The TCR beta chain under discussion was sequenced for a study of Ad26.COV2.S vaccination and SARS-CoV-2 variants. This CDR3 has 14 amino acids. The germline V gene has CDR1 SGHRS and CDR2 YFSETQ. Germline trimming cut 0 bases from V and 11 bases from J; bases unmatched to any gene: 6. Here immunoSEQ multiplex PCR was the method, and the copy in TCRdb shows in-frame clones only, minus some. In the table there are approximately 420,000 clones, approximately 86% of which are singletons. Treatment reported: roughly 18 received Ad26.COV2.S at low or high dose, single or two shots; 5 received placebo; per-sample allocation not given. It was on day 63 after the first vaccine or placebo injection that samples were taken. This clone appeared a single time.

The chain recombines TRBV5-1 with TRBJ1-4, with 8 bases that match TRBD1. This receptor was taken from a person between 18 and 60 years old who received the Ad26.COV2.S COVID-19 vaccine or a placebo. Sequences were derived from peripheral blood, sampled in a trial of Ad26.COV2.S vaccine versus placebo. The CDR3 spells CASSLGTGIEKLFF. The CDR3 bases are TGCGCCAGCAGCTTGGGGACAGGGATCGAGAAACTGTTTTTT.